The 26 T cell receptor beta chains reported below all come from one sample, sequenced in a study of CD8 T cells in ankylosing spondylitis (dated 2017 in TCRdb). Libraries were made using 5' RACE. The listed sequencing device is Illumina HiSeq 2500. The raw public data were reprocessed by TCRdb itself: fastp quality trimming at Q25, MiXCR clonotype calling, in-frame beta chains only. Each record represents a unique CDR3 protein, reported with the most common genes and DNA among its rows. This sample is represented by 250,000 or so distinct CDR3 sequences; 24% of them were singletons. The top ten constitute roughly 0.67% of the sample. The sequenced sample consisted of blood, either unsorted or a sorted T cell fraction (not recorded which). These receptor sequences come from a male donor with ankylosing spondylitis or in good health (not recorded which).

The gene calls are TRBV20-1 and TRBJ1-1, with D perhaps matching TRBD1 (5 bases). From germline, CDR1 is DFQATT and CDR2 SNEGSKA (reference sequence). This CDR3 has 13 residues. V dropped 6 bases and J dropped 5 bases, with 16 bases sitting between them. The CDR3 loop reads CSAKTGGRTEAFF. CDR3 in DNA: TGCAGTGCCAAAACAGGAGGGAGGACTGAAGCTTTCTTT.

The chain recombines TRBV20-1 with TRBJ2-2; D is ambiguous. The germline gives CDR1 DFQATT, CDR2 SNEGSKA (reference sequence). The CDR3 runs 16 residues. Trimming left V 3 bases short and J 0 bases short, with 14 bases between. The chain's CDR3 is CSASKAGHTNTGELFF. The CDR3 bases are TGCAGTGCTAGTAAGGCAGGCCACACGAACACCGGGGAGCTGTTTTTT.

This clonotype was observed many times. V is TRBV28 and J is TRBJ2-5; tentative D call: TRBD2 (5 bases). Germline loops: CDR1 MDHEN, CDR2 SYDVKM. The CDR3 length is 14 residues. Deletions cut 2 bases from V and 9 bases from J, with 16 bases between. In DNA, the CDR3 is TGTGCCAGCAGTTTACCTCGGGCCATCGGGGCCCAGTACTTC. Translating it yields CASSLPRAIGAQYF.

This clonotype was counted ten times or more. The CDR3 reads CASTKGTPGNEQFF. DNA for the CDR3: TGCGCCAGCACTAAGGGGACCCCCGGCAATGAGCAGTTCTTC. The rearrangement uses TRBV5-1 and TRBJ2-1; D tentatively reads TRBD1 or TRBD2 (5 bases each). The CDR3 contains 14 residues. In germline, CDR1 is SGHRS, CDR2 YFSETQ. V was clipped by 6 bases and J by 6 bases, with 16 bases between them.

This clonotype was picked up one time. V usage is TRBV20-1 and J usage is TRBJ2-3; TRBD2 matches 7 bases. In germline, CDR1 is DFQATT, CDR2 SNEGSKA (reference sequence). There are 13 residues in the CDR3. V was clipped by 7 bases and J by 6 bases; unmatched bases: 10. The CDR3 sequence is CSGRKGGSDTQYF. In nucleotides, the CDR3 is TGCAGTGGGAGGAAGGGAGGGTCCGATACGCAGTATTTT.

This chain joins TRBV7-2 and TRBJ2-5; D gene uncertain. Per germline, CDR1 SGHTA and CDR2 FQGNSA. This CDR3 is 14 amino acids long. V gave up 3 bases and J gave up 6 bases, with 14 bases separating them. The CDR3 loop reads CASSLDGSLKTQYF. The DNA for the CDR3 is TGTGCCAGCAGCTTGGACGGAAGCTTAAAGACCCAGTACTTC.

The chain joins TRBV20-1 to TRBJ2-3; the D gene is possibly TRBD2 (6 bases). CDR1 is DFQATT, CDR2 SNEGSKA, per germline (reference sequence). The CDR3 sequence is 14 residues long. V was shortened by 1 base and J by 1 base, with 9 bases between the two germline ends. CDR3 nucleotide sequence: TGCAGTGCTAGAGTCCAGCGGGGCACAGATACGCAGTATTTT. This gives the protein CSARVQRGTDTQYF.

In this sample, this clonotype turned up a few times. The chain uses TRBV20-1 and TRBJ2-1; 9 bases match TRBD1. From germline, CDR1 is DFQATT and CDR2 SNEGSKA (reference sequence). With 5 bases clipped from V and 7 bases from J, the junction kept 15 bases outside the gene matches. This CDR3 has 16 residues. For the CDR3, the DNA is TGCAGTGCTTATCCGGGACAGGGTCCTGGGTGGAATGAGCAGTTCTTC. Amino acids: CSAYPGQGPGWNEQFF.

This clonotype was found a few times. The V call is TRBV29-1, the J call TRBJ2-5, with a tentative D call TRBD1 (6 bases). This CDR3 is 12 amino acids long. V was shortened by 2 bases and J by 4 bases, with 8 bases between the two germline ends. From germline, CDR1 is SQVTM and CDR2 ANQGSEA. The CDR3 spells CSVERGGETQYF. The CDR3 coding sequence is TGCAGCGTTGAACGAGGGGGAGAGACCCAGTACTTC.

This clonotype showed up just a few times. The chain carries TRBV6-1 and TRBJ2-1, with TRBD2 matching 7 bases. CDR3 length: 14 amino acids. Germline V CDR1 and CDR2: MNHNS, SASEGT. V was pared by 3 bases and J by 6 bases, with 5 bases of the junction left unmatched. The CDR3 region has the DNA TGTGCCAGCAGTGACCCTAGCGGATCCAATGAGCAGTTCTTC. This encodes CASSDPSGSNEQFF.

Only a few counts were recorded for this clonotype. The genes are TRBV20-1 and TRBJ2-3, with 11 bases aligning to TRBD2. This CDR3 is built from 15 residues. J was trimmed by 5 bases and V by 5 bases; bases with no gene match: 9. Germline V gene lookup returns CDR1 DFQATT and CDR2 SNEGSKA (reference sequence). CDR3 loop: CSADSGGALGDTQYF. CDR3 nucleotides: TGCAGTGCTGATAGCGGGGGGGCCTTGGGAGATACGCAGTATTTT.

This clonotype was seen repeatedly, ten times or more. The DNA for the CDR3 is TGTGCCAGCAGGGAGAGACTAGCGGGGGGGCTGCATGAGCAGTTCTTC. Translation: CASRERLAGGLHEQFF. The rearrangement uses TRBV2 and TRBJ2-1, with TRBD2 matching 14 bases. V was pared by 6 bases and J by 8 bases, with 9 bases of the junction left unmatched. The germline gives CDR1 SNHLY, CDR2 FYNNEI. The CDR3 loop spans 16 amino acids.

The CDR3 protein is CATSRDSLEYTQYF. CDR3 nucleotide sequence: TGTGCCACCAGCAGGGACAGTTTGGAATATACGCAGTATTTT. J is TRBJ2-3 and V is TRBV15; D possibly corresponds to TRBD1 (6 bases). Germline CDR1 and CDR2: LNHNV and YYDKDF (reference sequence). V lost 3 bases and J lost 7, with 14 bases in between. The length of the CDR3 is 14 residues.

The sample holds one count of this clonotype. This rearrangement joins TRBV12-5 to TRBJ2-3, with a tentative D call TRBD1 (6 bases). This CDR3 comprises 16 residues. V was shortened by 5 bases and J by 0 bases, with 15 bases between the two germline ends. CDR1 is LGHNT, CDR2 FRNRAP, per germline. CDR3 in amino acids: CASGVPQGFSTDTQYF. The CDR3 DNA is TGTGCTAGTGGTGTCCCCCAGGGGTTTAGCACAGATACGCAGTATTTT.

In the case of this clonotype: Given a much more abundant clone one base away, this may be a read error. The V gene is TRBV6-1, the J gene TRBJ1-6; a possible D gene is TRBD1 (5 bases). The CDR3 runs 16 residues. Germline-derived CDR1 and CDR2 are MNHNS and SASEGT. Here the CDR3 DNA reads TGTGGCAGCAGTGGCAGGGTCGGATCCTATAATTCACCCCTCCACTTT. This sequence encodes CGSSGRVGSYNSPLHF.

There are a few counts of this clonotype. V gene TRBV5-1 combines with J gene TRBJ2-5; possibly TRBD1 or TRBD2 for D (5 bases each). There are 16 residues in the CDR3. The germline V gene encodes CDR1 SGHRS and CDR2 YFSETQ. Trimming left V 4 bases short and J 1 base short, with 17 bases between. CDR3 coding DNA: TGCGCCAGCAGCCACCCCGACGGGGCCCTCCAAGAGACCCAGTACTTC. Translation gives CASSHPDGALQETQYF.

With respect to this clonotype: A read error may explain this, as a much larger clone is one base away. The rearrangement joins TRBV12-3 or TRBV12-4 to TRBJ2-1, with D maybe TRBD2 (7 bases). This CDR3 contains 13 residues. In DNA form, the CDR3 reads TGTGCCAGCAGAAACAGGGAGGGCTCTGTCGCGGTCTTC. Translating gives CASRNREGSVAVF.

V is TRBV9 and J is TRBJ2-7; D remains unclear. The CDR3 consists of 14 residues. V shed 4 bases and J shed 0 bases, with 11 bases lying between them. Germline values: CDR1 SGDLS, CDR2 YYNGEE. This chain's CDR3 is CASSNPTSSYEQYF. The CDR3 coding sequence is TGTGCCAGCAGCAACCCGACAAGCTCCTACGAGCAGTACTTC.

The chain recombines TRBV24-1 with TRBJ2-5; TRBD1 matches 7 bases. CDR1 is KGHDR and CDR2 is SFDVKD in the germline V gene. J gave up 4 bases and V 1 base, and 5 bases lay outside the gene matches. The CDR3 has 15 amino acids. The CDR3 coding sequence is TGTGCCACCAGTGATTTTGATGCAGGGGGAGAGACCCAGTACTTC. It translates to CATSDFDAGGETQYF.

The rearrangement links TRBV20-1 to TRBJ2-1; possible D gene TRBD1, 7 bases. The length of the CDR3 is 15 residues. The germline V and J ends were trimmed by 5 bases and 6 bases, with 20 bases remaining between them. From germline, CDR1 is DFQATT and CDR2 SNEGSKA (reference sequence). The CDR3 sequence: CSAGGDSRQGNEQFF. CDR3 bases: TGCAGTGCTGGAGGGGACAGTCGACAAGGCAATGAGCAGTTCTTC.

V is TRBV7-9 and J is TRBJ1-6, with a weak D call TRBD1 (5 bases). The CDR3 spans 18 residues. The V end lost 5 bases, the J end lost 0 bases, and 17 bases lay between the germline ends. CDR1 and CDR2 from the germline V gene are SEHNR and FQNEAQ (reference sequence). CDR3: CASSPIDSASSYNSPLHF. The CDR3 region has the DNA TGTGCCAGCAGCCCGATCGACAGTGCAAGCTCCTATAATTCACCCCTCCACTTT.

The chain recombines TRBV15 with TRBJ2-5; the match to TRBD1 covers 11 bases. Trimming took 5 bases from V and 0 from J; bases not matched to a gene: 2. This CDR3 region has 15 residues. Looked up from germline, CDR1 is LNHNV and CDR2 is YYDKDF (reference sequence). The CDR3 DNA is TGTGCCACCAGCCGGGACAGGGGGTACCAAGAGACCCAGTACTTC. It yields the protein CATSRDRGYQETQYF.

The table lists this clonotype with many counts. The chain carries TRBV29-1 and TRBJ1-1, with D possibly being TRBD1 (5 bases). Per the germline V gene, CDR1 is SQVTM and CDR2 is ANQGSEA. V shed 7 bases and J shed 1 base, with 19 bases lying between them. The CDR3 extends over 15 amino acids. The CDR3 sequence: CSAAPGRRGNTEAFF. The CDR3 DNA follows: TGCAGCGCCGCTCCGGGACGGAGGGGGAACACTGAAGCTTTCTTT.

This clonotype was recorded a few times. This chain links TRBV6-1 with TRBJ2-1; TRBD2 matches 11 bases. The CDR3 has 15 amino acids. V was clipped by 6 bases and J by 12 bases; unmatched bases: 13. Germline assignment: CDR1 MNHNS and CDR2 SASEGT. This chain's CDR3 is CASRDGTSGLQGQFF. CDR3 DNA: TGTGCCAGCAGAGACGGGACTAGCGGCCTCCAAGGGCAGTTCTTC.

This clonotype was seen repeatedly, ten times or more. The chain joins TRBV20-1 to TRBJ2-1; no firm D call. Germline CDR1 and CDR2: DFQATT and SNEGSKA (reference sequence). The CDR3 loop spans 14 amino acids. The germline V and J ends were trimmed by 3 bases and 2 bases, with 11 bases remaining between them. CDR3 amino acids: CSASGSAAYNEQFF. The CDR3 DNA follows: TGCAGTGCTAGTGGCAGCGCAGCCTACAATGAGCAGTTCTTC.

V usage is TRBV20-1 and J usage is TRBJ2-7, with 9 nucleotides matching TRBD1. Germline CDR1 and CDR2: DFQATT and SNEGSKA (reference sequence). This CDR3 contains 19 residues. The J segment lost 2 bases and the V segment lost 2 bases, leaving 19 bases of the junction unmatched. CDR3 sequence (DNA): TGCAGTGCTAGACTCGACGGGACAGGGAACAAACTGACTCCCTACGAGCAGTACTTC. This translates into CSARLDGTGNKLTPYEQYF.